The T cell receptor beta chain under discussion was sequenced for a study of T cells in Graves' hyperthyroidism and ophthalmopathy. Those patients with uncontrolled infection, other autoimmune disease, pregnancy or lactation were excluded. Source material for PBMCs was about 11 ml fresh peripheral blood. Template material for amplifying TCR beta CDR3 regions consisted of RNA transcripts. The HTBI primer set drove a first-round RT-PCR of the TCR CDR3. Each CDR3 protein gets one entry after TCRdb re-called the multiplex PCR reads with MiXCR. This table has about 640,000 distinct CDR3 sequences, under 25% appearing once. The germline gives CDR1 SEHNR, CDR2 FQNEAQ (reference sequence). V lost 11 bases to trimming and J lost 4 bases, with 8 bases between them. CDR3 length: 10 amino acids. Study findings and constraints: Most clonotypes that expanded in the thyroid above 0.001 also showed up in blood. A model of 13 V-J pairs discriminated ophthalmopathy from stable hyperthyroidism.

Comment on this clonotype: Its antigen is not known.

This TCR was recovered from a man under 40 with Graves' ophthalmopathy. The chain couples TRBV7-9 to TRBJ1-1; D is perhaps TRBD1 (5 bases). Sequencing was carried out using blood. CDR3 protein: CAGGGTEAFF. DNA of the CDR3: TGTGCCGGGGGGGGCACTGAAGCTTTCTTT.